This T cell receptor (beta chain) is drawn from a study of cytotoxic CD8 clonotypes in ibrutinib-treated CLL. Study in general: The patients, some eleven relapsed/refractory and roughly 15 treatment-naive, included 17 who were IGHV unmutated. Study-wide results and caveats: At ibrutinib response, clonality increased, and at progression it declined back toward baseline. Public clonotypes were rare and shrank or held steady on treatment.

Trimming cost V 0 bases and J 3 bases, with 6 bases left between them. Germline V lookup: CDR1 SGDLS, CDR2 YYNGEE. This CDR3 spans 13 amino acids. Some clones are missing from TCRdb's copy, which holds only in-frame ones; the method was immunoSEQ multiplex PCR. The sample lists fewer than 400,000 clones; about 61% were seen once. Notes on this clone: The antigen is undetermined.

This TCR was recovered from a human donor with chronic lymphocytic leukemia. The starting material was PBMCs, obtained after 36 months of ibrutinib treatment. This rearrangement joins TRBV9 to TRBJ1-1, with D hard to call. The DNA of the CDR3 is TGTGCCAGCAGCGTAGTTACAGACACTGAAGCTTTCTTT. Translation: CASSVVTDTEAFF. Full variable domain (rest looked up from reference TRBV9 and TRBJ1-1): DSGVTQTPKHLITATGQRVTLRCSPRSGDLSVYWYQQSLDQGLQFLIQYYNGEERAKGNILERFSAQQFPDLHSELNLSSLELGDSALYFCASSVVTDTEAFFGQGTRLTVV.